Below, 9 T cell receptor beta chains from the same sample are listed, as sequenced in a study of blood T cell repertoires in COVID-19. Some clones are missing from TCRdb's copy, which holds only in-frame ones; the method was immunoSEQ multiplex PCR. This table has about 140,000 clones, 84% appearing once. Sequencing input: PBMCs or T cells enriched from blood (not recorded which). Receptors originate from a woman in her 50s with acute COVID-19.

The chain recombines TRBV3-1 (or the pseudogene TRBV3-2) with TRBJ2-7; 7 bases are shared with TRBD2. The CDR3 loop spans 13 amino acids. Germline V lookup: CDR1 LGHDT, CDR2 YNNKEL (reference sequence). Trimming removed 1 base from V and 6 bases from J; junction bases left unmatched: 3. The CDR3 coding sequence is TGTGCCAGCAGCCAAGTGGGGGGGAGCGAGCAGTACTTC. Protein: CASSQVGGSEQYF.

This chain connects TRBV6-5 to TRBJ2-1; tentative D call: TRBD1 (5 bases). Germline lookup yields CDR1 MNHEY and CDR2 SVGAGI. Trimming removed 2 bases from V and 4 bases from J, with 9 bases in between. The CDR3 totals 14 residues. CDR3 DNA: TGTGCCAGCAGTTACCAGGGCCGATACAATGAGCAGTTCTTC. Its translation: CASSYQGRYNEQFF.

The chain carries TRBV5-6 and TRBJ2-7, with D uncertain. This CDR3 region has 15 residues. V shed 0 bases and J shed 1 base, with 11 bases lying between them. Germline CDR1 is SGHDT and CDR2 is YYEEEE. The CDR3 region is CASSLAVSASYEQYF. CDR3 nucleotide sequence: TGTGCCAGCAGCTTGGCGGTGTCTGCGTCCTACGAGCAGTACTTC.

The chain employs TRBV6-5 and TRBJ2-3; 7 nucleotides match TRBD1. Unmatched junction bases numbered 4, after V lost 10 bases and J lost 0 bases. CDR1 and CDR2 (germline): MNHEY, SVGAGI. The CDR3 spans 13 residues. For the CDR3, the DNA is TGTGCCACACCGGGACAGAGCACAGATACGCAGTATTTT. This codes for CATPGQSTDTQYF.

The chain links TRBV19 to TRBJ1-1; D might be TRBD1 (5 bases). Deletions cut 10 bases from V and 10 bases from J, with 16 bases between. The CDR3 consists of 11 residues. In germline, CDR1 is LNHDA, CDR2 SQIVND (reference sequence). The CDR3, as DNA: TGTGCCACTACCGAAACAGGACGAGCTTTCTTT. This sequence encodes CATTETGRAFF.

DNA for the CDR3: TGTGCCAGCAGTGACCTCGGGACAGTGAGCTCCTACGAGCAGTACTTC. It codes for CASSDLGTVSSYEQYF. The chain is built from TRBV2 and TRBJ2-7; 7 bases map to TRBD1. The ends lost 3 bases at V and 0 bases at J; junction bases unmatched: 8. CDR1 and CDR2 (germline): SNHLY, FYNNEI. The CDR3 covers 16 residues. The variable domain in full, completed from reference TRBV2 and TRBJ2-7, reads EPEVTQTPSHQVTQMGQEVILRCVPISNHLYFYWYRQILGQKVEFLVSFYNNEISEKSEIFDDQFSVERPDGSNFTLKIRSTKLEDSAMYFCASSDLGTVSSYEQYFGPGTRLTVT.

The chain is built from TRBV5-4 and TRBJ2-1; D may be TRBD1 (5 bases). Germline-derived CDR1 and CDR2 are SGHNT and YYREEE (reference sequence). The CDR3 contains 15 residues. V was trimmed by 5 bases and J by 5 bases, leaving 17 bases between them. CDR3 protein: CASRRAAADNNEQFF. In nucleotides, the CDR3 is TGTGCCAGCAGACGTGCTGCGGCGGACAACAATGAGCAGTTCTTC.

CDR3 sequence reads: CATGEGAASPLHF. For the CDR3, the DNA is TGCGCCACGGGAGAGGGGGCCGCTTCACCCCTCCACTTT. This rearrangement joins TRBV5-1 to TRBJ1-6, with 7 bases identical to TRBD1. This CDR3 is built from 13 residues. The J segment lost 9 bases and the V segment lost 9 bases, leaving 9 bases of the junction unmatched. Germline values: CDR1 SGHRS, CDR2 YFSETQ.

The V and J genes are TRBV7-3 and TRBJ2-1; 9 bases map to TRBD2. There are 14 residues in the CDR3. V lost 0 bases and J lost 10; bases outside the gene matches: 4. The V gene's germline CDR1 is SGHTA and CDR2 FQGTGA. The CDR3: CASSLTSGRREQFF. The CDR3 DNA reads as TGTGCCAGCAGCTTAACTAGCGGGAGAAGAGAGCAGTTCTTC.